The 18 T cell receptor beta chains presented below share a single source sample, sequenced in a study of preoperative IRX-2 immunotherapy in early breast cancer. Described treatment: preoperative locoregional IRX-2 cytokine immunotherapy. Profiled with immunoSEQ multiplex PCR; TCRdb holds only in-frame clones, not every one. The sample lists tens of thousands of clones, roughly 89% seen once, with around 1.6% in the top ten. Sequenced material: tumor tissue, taken after IRX-2 immunotherapy. Every receptor here comes from a human donor with breast cancer.

This sequence joins TRBV5-1 and TRBJ1-1; D is unclear. V was clipped by 4 bases and J by 4 bases, with 14 bases between them. The CDR3 loop spans 14 amino acids. Germline CDR1 reads SGHRS; CDR2 reads YFSETQ. CDR3 bases: TGCGCCAGCAGCCACCCCAGGATGGGCACTGAAGCTTTCTTT. It translates to CASSHPRMGTEAFF. The full variable domain, its missing parts supplied by reference TRBV5-1 and TRBJ1-1, is KAGVTQTPRYLIKTRGQQVTLSCSPISGHRSVSWYQQTPGQGLQFLFEYFSETQRNKGNFPGRFSGRQFSNSRSEMNVSTLELGDSALYLCASSHPRMGTEAFFGQGTRLTVV.

This rearrangement joins TRBV9 to TRBJ1-6; perhaps TRBD1 as D (6 bases). The CDR3 is 15 amino acids. Germline CDR1 SGDLS, CDR2 YYNGEE. Trimming took 4 bases from V and 9 from J, leaving 17 bases between them. The chain's CDR3 is CASSPYKQGVSPLHF. In nucleotides, the CDR3 is TGTGCCAGCAGCCCATACAAACAGGGTGTTTCACCCCTCCACTTT.

The rearrangement links TRBV6-8 to TRBJ1-5, with D unresolved. Trimming took off 5 bases at V and 5 bases at J, with 16 bases between the two ends. The CDR3 contains 15 residues. Germline-derived CDR1 and CDR2 are MNHGY and SAAAGT. CDR3: CASSRPRTVDQPQHF. The CDR3 DNA follows: TGTGCCAGCAGTCGCCCGAGGACGGTAGATCAGCCCCAGCATTTT.

This chain uses TRBV6-8 with TRBJ1-2, with TRBD1 identical over 8 bases. The V segment lost 4 bases and the J segment 8 bases; nucleotides outside the gene matches: 6. The CDR3 contains 13 residues. Per the germline V gene, CDR1 is MNHGY and CDR2 is SAAAGT. The DNA of the CDR3 is TGTGCCAGCAGTTCCGGGACAGGTAGAGGCTACACCTTC. Protein product: CASSSGTGRGYTF.

V is TRBV5-1 and J is TRBJ2-2; D is ambiguous. This CDR3 has 15 residues. The V and J ends lost 1 base and 3 bases respectively, with 10 bases between them. Germline V gene sequence: CDR1 SGHRS, CDR2 YFSETQ. CDR3 loop: CASSLRQAYTGELFF. CDR3 DNA: TGCGCCAGCAGCTTGCGGCAGGCGTACACCGGGGAGCTGTTTTTT.

This clone was picked up a small number of times. The V call is TRBV11-3, the J call TRBJ1-1, with a weak D call TRBD1 (6 bases). Between the trimmed V and J ends, which lost 5 bases and 10 bases, there was a span of 20 bases. Looked up from germline, CDR1 is SGHNT and CDR2 is YENEEA. The CDR3 covers 14 residues. CDR3 nucleotides: TGTGCCAGCAGCCCCCGGGTTGGGGGCTACTCAGCTTTCTTT. Translated: CASSPRVGGYSAFF.

CDR3 amino acids: CASSPTQGSIQPQHF. The CDR3 DNA is TGTGCCAGCTCACCAACACAGGGGTCGATTCAGCCCCAGCATTTT. The chain is built from TRBV18 and TRBJ1-5; 7 bases are shared with TRBD1. The CDR3 totals 15 residues. Per germline, CDR1 KGHSH and CDR2 LQKENI. V lost 2 bases to trimming and J lost 6 bases; unmatched junction nucleotides: 7.

This clone occurred once. The V call is TRBV7-7, the J call TRBJ1-3, with D uncertain. Germline V gene data show CDR1 as SSHAT and CDR2 as FNYEAQ (reference sequence). Trimming shortened V by 2 bases and J by 2 bases, and 16 bases separated the two germline ends. The CDR3 covers 17 residues. The CDR3 loop reads CASSLSYKGSTGNTIYF. Here the CDR3 DNA reads TGTGCCAGCAGCTTAAGTTATAAGGGATCCACTGGAAACACCATATATTTT.

Here the CDR3 DNA reads TGTGCCAGCTCTCCGCAGTCCTCCAGGGGGCGCCTTCTCTATGGCTACACCTTC. It codes for CASSPQSSRGRLLYGYTF. The rearrangement uses TRBV18 and TRBJ1-2; 8 bases match TRBD1. Germline V gives CDR1 KGHSH, CDR2 LQKENI. CDR3 size: 18 residues. Trimming cost V 6 bases and J 4 bases; bases outside gene matches: 19.

This chain uses TRBV6-8 with TRBJ2-1; D perhaps matches TRBD1 (6 bases). Trimming stripped 6 bases from V and 4 bases from J, with 13 bases between. Per germline, CDR1 MNHGY and CDR2 SAAAGT. There are 14 residues in the CDR3. The CDR3 DNA sequence: TGTGCCAGCAGCCCAGGGGCGGGTTACAATGAGCAGTTCTTC. It encodes CASSPGAGYNEQFF.

The CDR3 nucleotides read TGCGCCAGCAGCTTGGTGACGGGGGGCTACAATGAGCAGTTCTTC. Protein: CASSLVTGGYNEQFF. This chain connects TRBV5-1 to TRBJ2-1, with 7 bases lining up with TRBD2. V gave up 0 bases and J gave up 3 bases; unmatched junction bases: 3. The CDR3 has 15 amino acids. Germline V gives CDR1 SGHRS, CDR2 YFSETQ.

This clone appeared a single time. This chain connects TRBV6-8 to TRBJ2-3; D remains ambiguous. V was pared by 4 bases and J by 6 bases, with 11 bases between. The CDR3 contains 13 residues. CDR1 is MNHGY and CDR2 is SAAAGT in the germline V gene. The chain's CDR3 is CASSSTLRDTQYF. CDR3 nucleotides: TGTGCCAGCAGTTCCACCCTTAGGGATACGCAGTATTTT.

The chain employs TRBV23-1 and TRBJ2-3; D may be TRBD2 (6 bases). TRBV23-1 is flagged as an ORF with uncertain function. The length of the CDR3 is 15 residues. V was cut by 6 bases and J by 1 base, with 14 bases left in between. This CDR3 is CASSQAGWGTDTQYF. The CDR3 DNA follows: TGCGCCAGCAGCCAGGCGGGATGGGGCACAGATACGCAGTATTTT.

The rearrangement uses TRBV12-2 and TRBJ2-1; TRBD1, the D gene given by the table, was not confirmed from the DNA. TRBV12-2 is described as a pseudogene. The CDR3 sequence is 15 residues long. The CDR3 coding sequence is TGTGCAGTGGGGGACAGGGGATGGTCCTACAATGAGCAGTTCTTC. It codes for CAVGDRGWSYNEQFF.

V gene TRBV5-1 combines with J gene TRBJ1-5, with 10 bases that match TRBD1. V lost 2 bases and J lost 4; bases outside the gene matches: 6. This CDR3 spans 16 amino acids. Germline values: CDR1 SGHRS, CDR2 YFSETQ. DNA for the CDR3: TGCGCCAGCAGCTTAGGGGACAGGGGTTCTAATCAGCCCCAGCATTTT. Residues: CASSLGDRGSNQPQHF.

The V gene is TRBV11-3, the J gene TRBJ2-3; possible D gene TRBD2, 6 bases. V was shortened by 5 bases and J by 1 base, with 16 bases between the two germline ends. The CDR3 spans 16 residues. CDR1 and CDR2 from the germline V gene are SGHNT and YENEEA. Written as DNA, the CDR3 is TGTGCCAGCAGCCAATTGGCGGGCGGGGGCACAGATACGCAGTATTTT. Its protein product is CASSQLAGGGTDTQYF. Full variable domain (outside the CDR3, taken from reference TRBV11-3 and TRBJ2-3): EAGVVQSPRYKIIEKKQPVAFWCNPISGHNTLYWYLQNLGQGPELLIRYENEEAVDDSQLPKDRFSAERLKGVDSTLKIQPAELGDSAVYLCASSQLAGGGTDTQYFGPGTRLTVL.

This clone came up a few times. The V call is TRBV11-3, the J call TRBJ1-4; D not certain. V lost 3 bases and J lost 0, with 8 bases in between. The CDR3 totals 15 residues. In germline, CDR1 is SGHNT, CDR2 YENEEA. This CDR3 reads CASSLVASTNEKLFF. The CDR3 DNA is TGTGCCAGCAGCTTGGTGGCATCAACTAATGAAAAACTGTTTTTT.

This chain uses TRBV11-3 with TRBJ2-7; 11 nucleotides line up with TRBD2. V shed 6 bases and J 1 base; nucleotides not matched to a gene: 5. The CDR3 has 15 amino acids. Germline CDR1 reads SGHNT; CDR2 reads YENEEA. This CDR3 is CASSWTSGPSYEQYF. For the CDR3, the DNA is TGTGCCAGCAGTTGGACTAGCGGGCCTTCCTACGAGCAGTACTTC.